The TCR beta chain under discussion was sequenced for a study of blood T cell repertoires in COVID-19. Study overall: Collection of acute and convalescent COVID-19 samples took place in the United States, Italy and Spain. The analysed material was cDNA or gDNA that came from T cells, B-cell-depleted T cells, or PBMCs.

J was trimmed by 8 bases and V by 4 bases; bases with no gene match: 10. The CDR3 spans 15 residues. From germline, CDR1 is SGHNT and CDR2 YENEEA. Under the authors' procedure: Amplifying reference gene primers gave estimates of nucleated cell counts. Profiling relied on immunoSEQ multiplex PCR, and the TCRdb table lists in-frame clones only, not all of them. That table gives V, J and clone size, and the DNA gave D and trimming. The sample contains over 150,000 clones, 60% to 85% of which appear only once. The V call is TRBV11-3, the J call TRBJ2-1; TRBD2 agrees at 8 bases. Sequencing was carried out using peripheral blood. The clonotype originates from a man between 65 and 85 years old with acute or convalescent COVID-19. CDR3 DNA: TGTGCCAGCAGCTCCACGGGGGGGGGCTTTGATGAGCAGTTCTTC. This gives the protein CASSSTGGGFDEQFF.